The T cell receptor beta chain described here comes from a study of T cell responses to AZD1222 COVID-19 vaccine. Clones were read by immunoSEQ multiplex PCR, and TCRdb kept only the in-frame ones, dropping some. The profile covers 90,000 to 150,000 clones, with about 90% appearing a single time and less than 6.5% taken by the ten largest. The source material was peripheral blood, sampled on day 0 of AZD1222 vaccination. This sequence originates from an adult in good health.

The CDR3 region has the DNA TGTGCCAGCACCGCGCCTGGGATGGTTCAGCCCCAGCATTTT. This encodes CASTAPGMVQPQHF. The J gene is TRBJ1-5, the V gene TRBV28; no definite D call. Per germline, CDR1 MDHEN and CDR2 SYDVKM. Trimming removed 7 bases at V and 6 bases at J, with 16 bases between. CDR3 length equals 14 residues.